The 19 T cell receptor beta chains listed next were all sequenced from one sample in a study of blood T cell repertoires in COVID-19. TCRdb keeps only in-frame clones here, not all; method: immunoSEQ multiplex PCR. The sample holds approximately 220,000 clones, 80% to 90% seen once. Sequenced material: peripheral blood. The receptors derive from a woman aged 50 to 60 with acute or convalescent COVID-19.

J is TRBJ1-1 and V is TRBV29-1; tentatively, D is TRBD1 (5 bases). Germline V lookup: CDR1 SQVTM, CDR2 ANQGSEA. This CDR3 is built from 13 residues. Trimming removed 5 bases at V and 3 bases at J, with 13 bases between. The DNA for the CDR3 is TGCAGCGTTCAAAGGGGCGTCGACACTGAAGCTTTCTTT. Protein: CSVQRGVDTEAFF.

The chain combines TRBV5-4 with TRBJ1-2; D is possibly TRBD1 (6 bases). Between the trimmed V and J ends, which lost 0 bases and 4 bases, there was a span of 13 bases. This CDR3 is built from 15 residues. Germline CDR1 and CDR2: SGHNT and YYREEE (reference sequence). The CDR3 loop is CASSLDPGASYGYTF. The CDR3 DNA reads TGTGCCAGCAGCTTGGACCCAGGGGCCTCCTATGGCTACACCTTC.

The gene calls are TRBV5-1 and TRBJ1-2; 12 bases agree with TRBD1. CDR3 length equals 16 residues. V was pared by 8 bases and J by 2 bases, with 10 bases of the junction left unmatched. Germline CDR1 is SGHRS and CDR2 is YFSETQ. The CDR3 sequence is CASSPGQGAMNYGYTF. CDR3 sequence (DNA): TGCGCCAGTAGCCCGGGACAGGGGGCTATGAACTATGGCTACACCTTC.

The chain recombines TRBV5-1 with TRBJ2-5, with D tentatively TRBD1 (5 bases). CDR1 and CDR2 (germline): SGHRS, YFSETQ. This CDR3 spans 13 amino acids. The germline V and J ends were trimmed by 2 bases and 2 bases, with 7 bases remaining between them. DNA of the CDR3: TGCGCCAGCAGCTTAGGGGCGCAAGAGACCCAGTACTTC. Protein: CASSLGAQETQYF.

This chain uses TRBV10-3 with TRBJ2-2; maybe TRBD1 (7 bases). With 6 bases removed from V and 5 bases from J, the gap between germline ends came to 13 bases. Germline CDR1 is ENHRY and CDR2 is SYGVKD. This CDR3 has 14 residues. This CDR3 reads CAISEAGGTGELFF. In DNA form, the CDR3 reads TGTGCCATCAGCGAGGCAGGGGGGACCGGGGAGCTGTTTTTT.

The gene calls are TRBV4-1 and TRBJ1-6; D ambiguous. In germline, CDR1 is MGHRA, CDR2 YSYEKL. Trimming cost V 0 bases and J 9 bases, with 6 bases left between them. The CDR3 is 13 residues long. The CDR3, as DNA: TGCGCCAGCAGCCAAGATTCTCCTTCACCCCTCCACTTT. It specifies CASSQDSPSPLHF.

Only one count was recorded for this clone. This chain uses TRBV19 with TRBJ1-1, with D possibly being TRBD1 (6 bases). This CDR3 spans 12 amino acids. Looked up from germline, CDR1 is LNHDA and CDR2 is SQIVND (reference sequence). Deletions cut 7 bases from V and 5 bases from J, with 11 bases between. The CDR3 region is CASTTGWTEAFF. In DNA form, the CDR3 reads TGTGCCAGTACAACAGGGTGGACTGAAGCTTTCTTT.

J is TRBJ2-4 and V is TRBV5-6; TRBD2 is a possible D gene (6 bases). Germline V gene sequence: CDR1 SGHDT, CDR2 YYEEEE. The V and J ends lost 0 bases and 7 bases respectively, with 8 bases between them. The CDR3 is 13 amino acids. The CDR3: CASSLGTSNIQYF. CDR3 nucleotide sequence: TGTGCCAGCAGCTTGGGAACTAGCAACATTCAGTACTTC. The complete variable domain, with remaining parts taken from reference TRBV5-6 and TRBJ2-4, reads DAGVTQSPTHLIKTRGQQVTLRCSPKSGHDTVSWYQQALGQGPQFIFQYYEEEERQRGNFPDRFSGHQFPNYSSELNVNALLLGDSALYLCASSLGTSNIQYFGAGTRLSVL.

This chain joins TRBV9 and TRBJ1-1; D gene ambiguous. Per germline, CDR1 SGDLS and CDR2 YYNGEE. Trimming stripped 5 bases from V and 11 bases from J, with 16 bases between. CDR3 length: 12 amino acids. CDR3 nucleotide sequence: TGTGCCAGCAGTCTACATACTGGGGAGGCTTTCTTT. It yields the protein CASSLHTGEAFF.

V usage is TRBV27 and J usage is TRBJ1-3; TRBD1 is a possible D gene (5 bases). The CDR3 is 15 residues long. Germline V lookup: CDR1 MNHEY, CDR2 SMNVEV (reference sequence). The V and J ends lost 6 bases and 0 bases respectively, with 12 bases between them. CDR3 residues: CASRYRINSGNTIYF. The CDR3 nucleotides read TGTGCCAGCAGGTACAGGATTAACTCTGGAAACACCATATATTTT.

This sequence joins TRBV6-2 or TRBV6-3 and TRBJ2-3; D perhaps matches TRBD2 (5 bases). Germline V gene sequence: CDR1 MNHEY, CDR2 SVGEGT. V lost 2 bases and J lost 0, with 9 bases in between. The CDR3 is 15 residues long. CDR3 bases: TGTGCCAGCAGTTACGAAGCGGAGAGCACAGATACGCAGTATTTT. It is translated as CASSYEAESTDTQYF.

The chain employs TRBV27 and TRBJ2-7, with 7 bases matching TRBD1. J was trimmed by 3 bases and V by 4 bases; bases with no gene match: 9. Germline CDR1 reads MNHEY; CDR2 reads SMNVEV (reference sequence). The CDR3 consists of 15 residues. The CDR3 region is CASSSPGGESYEQYF. The DNA of the CDR3 is TGTGCCAGCAGTTCACCAGGGGGAGAGAGCTACGAGCAGTACTTC.

This clone was picked up a small number of times. J is TRBJ2-3 and V is TRBV7-8; tentatively, D is TRBD2 (5 bases). This CDR3 has 15 residues. Per the germline V gene, CDR1 is SGHVS and CDR2 is FQNEAQ. The germline V and J ends were trimmed by 4 bases and 3 bases, with 14 bases remaining between them. The CDR3 DNA follows: TGTGCCAGCAGCTCCCCTTCGGGGAGTACAGATACGCAGTATTTT. It specifies CASSSPSGSTDTQYF.

The rearrangement links TRBV2 to TRBJ2-1, with 9 positions matching TRBD2. The trim removed 6 bases at V and 3 bases at J, leaving 6 bases unmatched. The length of the CDR3 is 15 residues. Germline lookup yields CDR1 SNHLY and CDR2 FYNNEI. The CDR3 DNA reads TGTGCCAGCAGACTTAGCGGGAGAATCTACAATGAGCAGTTCTTC. Translated: CASRLSGRIYNEQFF.

The chain couples TRBV19 to TRBJ2-1; D call uncertain. CDR3 length equals 12 residues. CDR1 LNHDA and CDR2 SQIVND come from the germline V gene (reference sequence). V dropped 3 bases and J dropped 5 bases, with 5 bases sitting between them. CDR3 bases: TGTGCCAGTAGTATCCAGAACAATGAGCAGTTCTTC. Amino acid sequence: CASSIQNNEQFF. Drawing the rest from reference TRBV19 and TRBJ2-1, the complete variable domain is DGGITQSPKYLFRKEGQNVTLSCEQNLNHDAMYWYRQDPGQGLRLIYYSQIVNDFQKGDIAEGYSVSREKKESFPLTVTSAQKNPTAFYLCASSIQNNEQFFGPGTRLTVL.

With respect to this clone: Other DNA sequences in the same sample also yield this CDR3. V and J are TRBV6-5 and TRBJ2-1; D may be TRBD1 (5 bases). Looked up from germline, CDR1 is MNHEY and CDR2 is SVGAGI. The CDR3 has 13 residues. V was trimmed by 2 bases and J by 10 bases, leaving 12 bases between them. The CDR3 sequence is CASSYGRTREQFF. CDR3 nucleotide sequence: TGTGCCAGCAGTTACGGCAGGACAAGGGAGCAGTTCTTC.

The V and J genes are TRBV7-2 and TRBJ1-2; TRBD1 might be the D (6 bases). V shed 3 bases and J shed 5 bases, with 16 bases lying between them. The CDR3 totals 15 residues. CDR1 SGHTA and CDR2 FQGNSA come from the germline V gene. The CDR3 loop reads CASSFKPGEGYGYTF. The CDR3, as DNA: TGTGCCAGCAGCTTTAAGCCAGGGGAAGGTTATGGCTACACCTTC.

This clone was found once. V and J are TRBV19 and TRBJ2-2, with TRBD1 matching over 7 bases. In germline, CDR1 is LNHDA, CDR2 SQIVND (reference sequence). V lost 6 bases and J lost 7; bases outside the gene matches: 14. The CDR3 length is 16 residues. Here the CDR3 reads CASSPRRQGRNGELFF. CDR3 sequence (DNA): TGTGCCAGTAGCCCTAGGAGACAGGGAAGGAACGGGGAGCTGTTTTTT.

This clone occurred once. The V and J genes are TRBV10-3 and TRBJ1-5, with 10 positions matching TRBD1. The CDR3 length is 17 residues. V gave up 5 bases and J gave up 2 bases; unmatched junction bases: 9. The V gene's germline CDR1 is ENHRY and CDR2 SYGVKD. The CDR3 coding sequence is TGTGCCATCAGTCGGGACAGGGGATGGGATGGCAATCAGCCCCAGCATTTT. Protein product: CAISRDRGWDGNQPQHF.